This TCR beta chain originates from a study of blood T cell repertoires in COVID-19. The overall study: Specimens from acute and convalescent COVID-19 originated in the United States, Italy and Spain. Sample material is recorded as cDNA or gDNA derived from T cells, B-cell-depleted T cells, or PBMCs.

V lost 2 bases to trimming and J lost 10 bases; unmatched junction nucleotides: 10. The CDR3 runs 15 residues. Germline V gives CDR1 MDHEN, CDR2 SYDVKM. In the original workflow: Estimation of nucleated cell counts relied on the amplification of reference gene primers. Sequenced by immunoSEQ multiplex PCR; TCRdb stores in-frame clones only, minus some. That table supplies the V and J calls and clone size; D and trimming were determined from the DNA. Of roughly 120,000 clones listed, roughly 80% are singletons. The sequenced material came from peripheral blood. The TCR sequence derives from a man aged 70-80 years with acute or convalescent COVID-19. J is TRBJ1-4 and V is TRBV28; 7 bases are shared with TRBD1. CDR3 nucleotide sequence: TGTGCCAGCAGTTTACAAGGGGGCTCGTTGGGAAAACTGTTTTTT. It specifies CASSLQGGSLGKLFF.